This paragraph reports one T cell receptor beta chain. Its antigen is unknown. This specimen belongs to a study of CD8+CD57+ T cells in acquired aplastic anemia. As for the study in general: When averaged, DNA from sorted CD4+ and CD8+ cells came to about 2.9 ug. The study, taken as a whole, reports: Nearly 30 CD8+ CDR3 sequences were shared between patients and controls.

The use of genomic DNA as template underpinned the TCR beta VDJ and CDR3 profiling. TCRdb re-derived calls from the reads in MiXCR, one entry per CDR3 protein. Among around 250,000 distinct CDR3 sequences listed, 56% were seen once. Germline trimming cut 3 bases from V and 0 bases from J; bases unmatched to any gene: 6. Per germline, CDR1 SGDLS and CDR2 YYNGEE. The CDR3 runs to 17 residues. The V call is TRBV9, the J call TRBJ2-2, with 9 bases lining up with TRBD2. The TCR was taken from a human donor with severe aplastic anemia or a healthy control (not recorded which). The sample was sorted CD4+, CD8+, or CD8+CD57+ T cells (not recorded which) from PBMCs. The CDR3 region is CASSGISGRPNTGELFF. In DNA, the CDR3 is TGTGCCAGCAGCGGTATTAGCGGGAGACCGAACACCGGGGAGCTGTTTTTT.